These 21 T cell receptor beta chains share one sample of origin, sequenced in a study of cytomegalovirus exposure and HLA in healthy donors. With 60 Vbeta and 13 Jbeta primers, the PCR was carried out. Profiled with immunoSEQ multiplex PCR; TCRdb holds only in-frame clones, not every one. The data show 35,000 to 45,000 clones, 55% to 75% seen once. Material: PBMCs. These receptors were obtained from a man younger than 40 in good health and CMV-seronegative.

This sequence joins TRBV6-4 and TRBJ1-5; no definite D call. There are 14 residues in the CDR3. Trimming pared 4 bases from V and 1 base from J, leaving 8 bases between. From germline, CDR1 is MRHNA and CDR2 SNTAGT. The CDR3 spells CASSVDGSNQPQHF. The CDR3 region has the DNA TGTGCCAGCAGTGTAGACGGGAGCAATCAGCCCCAGCATTTT.

This sequence joins TRBV5-1 and TRBJ1-1, with D possibly matching TRBD1 (6 bases). Germline V lookup: CDR1 SGHRS, CDR2 YFSETQ. Trimming shortened V by 4 bases and J by 1 base, and 17 bases separated the two germline ends. The CDR3 extends over 16 amino acids. The CDR3 spells CASSLLGQGSNTEAFF. The CDR3 bases are TGCGCCAGCAGCCTCCTAGGGCAGGGGTCGAACACTGAAGCTTTCTTT.

The chain links TRBV6-5 to TRBJ1-1; D gene ambiguous. Between the trimmed V and J ends, which lost 0 bases and 6 bases, there was a span of 8 bases. There are 13 residues in the CDR3. Germline assignment: CDR1 MNHEY and CDR2 SVGAGI. The CDR3 is CASSYSTRPEAFF. The CDR3 nucleotides read TGTGCCAGCAGTTACTCAACGAGGCCTGAAGCTTTCTTT.

The chain is built from TRBV29-1 and TRBJ2-5; D is ambiguous. The CDR3 is 12 amino acids. Germline CDR1 reads SQVTM; CDR2 reads ANQGSEA. Trimming stripped 3 bases from V and 4 bases from J, with 9 bases between. The CDR3 here is CSVERLGETQYF. The CDR3 bases are TGCAGCGTTGAGAGGCTGGGAGAGACCCAGTACTTC.

This chain joins TRBV28 and TRBJ2-7, with D tentatively TRBD1 (6 bases). Looked up from germline, CDR1 is MDHEN and CDR2 is SYDVKM. V shed 6 bases and J shed 5 bases, with 14 bases lying between them. This CDR3 has 13 residues. CDR3 in amino acids: CASSPQGLDEQYF. The CDR3 DNA sequence: TGTGCCAGCAGCCCACAGGGTTTGGACGAGCAGTACTTC.

CDR3 nucleotide sequence: TGTGCCAGCAGCGTACTTGGACTCGGGGACGAGCAGTACTTC. It specifies CASSVLGLGDEQYF. The V and J genes are TRBV9 and TRBJ2-7; maybe TRBD2 (5 bases). V was pared by 1 base and J by 5 bases, with 13 bases between. The germline CDR1 and CDR2 sequences are SGDLS and YYNGEE. CDR3 size: 14 residues.

This sequence joins TRBV28 and TRBJ2-3, with 10 positions matching TRBD2. Germline V CDR1 and CDR2: MDHEN, SYDVKM. The length of the CDR3 is 14 residues. V was pared by 6 bases and J by 3 bases, with 3 bases of the junction left unmatched. Here the CDR3 DNA reads TGTGCCAGCAGATTTAGCGGGAGGACAGATACGCAGTATTTT. Translated: CASRFSGRTDTQYF. Using reference TRBV28 and TRBJ2-3 for the parts outside the CDR3, the full variable domain is DVKVTQSSRYLVKRTGEKVFLECVQDMDHENMFWYRQDPGLGLRLIYFSYDVKMKEKGDIPEGYSVSREKKERFSLILESASTNQTSMYLCASRFSGRTDTQYFGPGTRLTVL.

CDR3 nucleotides: TGCGCCAGCAGTGAGCCCGGGACAGGGGGCACTGAAGCTTTCTTT. Amino acid sequence: CASSEPGTGGTEAFF. The J gene is TRBJ1-1, the V gene TRBV10-2, with 11 bases fitting TRBD1. The trim removed 2 bases at V and 4 bases at J, leaving 3 bases unmatched. Germline CDR1 reads WSHSY; CDR2 reads SAAADI. The CDR3 covers 15 residues.

This clone was counted once. The V gene is TRBV29-1, the J gene TRBJ2-1; 9 positions agree with TRBD2. The germline gives CDR1 SQVTM, CDR2 ANQGSEA. V dropped 4 bases and J dropped 5; count of bases not matched to a gene: 9. This CDR3 is 15 amino acids long. This CDR3 is CSVALAGAGNNEQFF. For the CDR3, the DNA is TGCAGCGTTGCATTAGCGGGAGCTGGAAACAATGAGCAGTTCTTC.

The V call is TRBV29-1, the J call TRBJ1-2; D perhaps matches TRBD1 (5 bases). V lost 1 base and J 5 bases, leaving 11 bases between the germline ends. The CDR3 covers 13 residues. In germline, CDR1 is SQVTM, CDR2 ANQGSEA. The CDR3 bases are TGCAGCGTTGAAGCCTCCCCAGGGTATGGCTACACCTTC. This gives the protein CSVEASPGYGYTF.

The V call is TRBV4-2, the J call TRBJ1-1, with D perhaps TRBD1 (6 bases). The CDR3 extends over 16 amino acids. Germline V gene lookup returns CDR1 LGHNA and CDR2 YNFKEQ. Trimming left V 0 bases short and J 0 bases short, with 11 bases between. The CDR3, as DNA: TGTGCCAGCAGCCAAGATAGGGGACACCTGAACACTGAAGCTTTCTTT. Amino acid sequence: CASSQDRGHLNTEAFF.

J is TRBJ2-6 and V is TRBV2; weak D call: TRBD2 (5 bases). The CDR3 length is 13 residues. The V gene's germline CDR1 is SNHLY and CDR2 FYNNEI. V lost 8 bases and J lost 1, with 6 bases in between. The CDR3 here is CASERSGANVLTF. CDR3 in DNA: TGTGCCAGCGAGCGGTCTGGGGCCAACGTCCTGACTTTC. The variable domain in full, completed from reference TRBV2 and TRBJ2-6, reads EPEVTQTPSHQVTQMGQEVILRCVPISNHLYFYWYRQILGQKVEFLVSFYNNEISEKSEIFDDQFSVERPDGSNFTLKIRSTKLEDSAMYFCASERSGANVLTFGAGSRLTVL.

The V call is TRBV7-2, the J call TRBJ1-2; 7 bases are shared with TRBD1. This CDR3 comprises 16 residues. Per the germline V gene, CDR1 is SGHTA and CDR2 is FQGNSA. V dropped 0 bases and J dropped 9; count of bases not matched to a gene: 13. DNA for the CDR3: TGTGCCAGCAGCTTAGCCCCCCGGAAAGGGGGCGCGAGCTACACCTTC. This codes for CASSLAPRKGGASYTF.

This chain links TRBV10-3 with TRBJ2-3; TRBD1 aligns across 10 bases. The CDR3 covers 16 residues. In germline, CDR1 is ENHRY, CDR2 SYGVKD. V shed 3 bases, J shed 3 bases, and the junction held 6 bases outside the gene matches. The DNA for the CDR3 is TGTGCCATCAGTGAATGGGACAGGGGAGGGACAGATACGCAGTATTTT. Translating gives CAISEWDRGGTDTQYF.

The V call is TRBV4-1, the J call TRBJ2-1, with TRBD1 matching 10 bases. The V segment lost 6 bases and the J segment 6 bases; nucleotides outside the gene matches: 8. Germline V CDR1 and CDR2: MGHRA, YSYEKL. This CDR3 spans 15 amino acids. The CDR3 DNA reads TGCGCCAGCAGGTCCGGGACAGGGGTTCCCAATGAGCAGTTCTTC. Translated, it gives CASRSGTGVPNEQFF.

The gene calls are TRBV5-1 and TRBJ2-3, with D perhaps TRBD2 (6 bases). CDR1 is SGHRS, CDR2 YFSETQ, per germline. The CDR3 totals 14 residues. V lost 4 bases and J lost 4, with 13 bases in between. The DNA of the CDR3 is TGCGCCAGCAGCCAGGGACTGTCACCAGATACGCAGTATTTT. It translates to CASSQGLSPDTQYF.

CDR3 in DNA: TGCGCCAGCAGCCCCGGGACTAGCGGGGGGGCCAATACGCAGTATTTT. It codes for CASSPGTSGGANTQYF. The chain links TRBV5-1 to TRBJ2-3; 16 nucleotides line up with TRBD2. The CDR3 length is 16 residues. Germline assignment: CDR1 SGHRS and CDR2 YFSETQ. The V and J ends lost 4 bases and 7 bases, in that order; junction bases with no gene match: 6.

This sequence joins TRBV6-4 and TRBJ2-7; possibly TRBD2 for D (5 bases). Per germline, CDR1 MRHNA and CDR2 SNTAGT. The V end lost 5 bases, the J end lost 3 bases, and 32 bases lay between the germline ends. This CDR3 is 20 amino acids long. The CDR3 bases are TGTGCCAGCAGTTTCCCCCCAGGACGGGGAGTGAAACTACGGGACTACGAGCAGTACTTC. Translated, it gives CASSFPPGRGVKLRDYEQYF.

This clone came up a few times. The chain joins TRBV4-3 to TRBJ1-4; maybe TRBD1 (5 bases). Looked up from germline, CDR1 is LGHNA and CDR2 is YSLEER. The CDR3 has 15 residues. V was clipped by 8 bases and J by 2 bases, with 15 bases between them. CDR3 in DNA: TGCGCCAGCGGCCGGGGGGTGGCGACTAATGAAAAACTGTTTTTT. Translation: CASGRGVATNEKLFF.

The V and J genes are TRBV7-9 and TRBJ2-5, with a weak D call TRBD2 (6 bases). Germline lookup yields CDR1 SEHNR and CDR2 FQNEAQ (reference sequence). V lost 0 bases and J 5 bases, leaving 10 bases between the germline ends. This CDR3 has 14 amino acids. This CDR3 is CASSLAWGEETQYF. As DNA, the CDR3 is TGTGCCAGCAGCTTAGCGTGGGGGGAGGAGACCCAGTACTTC.

V gene TRBV5-6 combines with J gene TRBJ2-3; the D gene is possibly TRBD1 (5 bases). Trimming took 4 bases from V and 1 from J, leaving 16 bases between them. Germline V gene sequence: CDR1 SGHDT, CDR2 YYEEEE. The CDR3 is made up of 16 amino acids. The CDR3 DNA sequence: TGTGCCAGCAGCCGGCCAGACAGAATAGGCACAGATACGCAGTATTTT. Amino acids: CASSRPDRIGTDTQYF.